Reported below is one T cell receptor beta chain. Antigen specificity is unknown. Here the gene names and germline are mouse. The read comes to an end 1 residue before the CDR3 does, leaving the germline J gene to fill in the end. The sample belongs to a study of tissue T cells after allogeneic stem cell transplantation. Survey-depth TCRbeta CDR3 sequencing reported V/J genes and productive frequencies. Assay used: immunoSEQ multiplex PCR; TCRdb lists only in-frame clones, some missing. The sample has some 48,000 clones, around 73% seen once. Trimming pared 1 base from V and 0 bases from J, leaving 5 bases between. Germline V CDR1 and CDR2: KGHTA, FRNEEI. The CDR3 is made up of 14 amino acids. Study results and caveats: Anatomically similar tissues had similar TCR repertoires within each patient. Few T cell clones were shared across patients, but motif clusters showed tissue-specific shared signatures. Tissue-detected TCR repertoire was only partly captured by blood and spleen T cells.

The material sequenced was sorted cells pooled from one or two spleens. This sequence was found in a pool of C57BL/6 mice in good health. This rearrangement joins TRBV24 to TRBJ2-5; no clear D gene. The CDR3 sequence is CASSLLDNQDTQYF. The sequenced part of the CDR3 DNA is TGTGCCAGCAGTCTGTTGGATAACCAAGACACCCAGTAC.